The 8 T cell receptor beta chains reported below all come from one sample, sequenced in a study of blood T cell repertoires in COVID-19 (dated by TCRdb to 2020 to 2021). Library generation was performed with the immunoSEQ multiplex PCR assay. The table comes from immuneACCESS by way of TCRdb, which keeps in-frame sequences with V and J called. Part of the clones is missing from these tables; in studies checked, under half for an unresolved V gene and the rest for unknown reasons. The sample profile shows roughly 180,000 clones; around 88% of them were found once. 3.5% to 4.5% of the sample is held by the ten biggest clonotypes. The sequenced material came from peripheral blood. These receptors all stem from a woman in her 30s with acute or convalescent COVID-19.

The chain links TRBV24-1 to TRBJ1-4; 8 positions agree with TRBD1. Trimming removed 1 base from V and 10 bases from J; junction bases left unmatched: 4. This CDR3 is built from 14 residues. CDR1 is KGHDR, CDR2 SFDVKD, per germline. The CDR3 protein is CATSDFGGTGKLFF. The CDR3 DNA reads TGTGCCACCAGTGATTTCGGGGGGACAGGAAAACTGTTTTTT.

This clone was recorded only once. The V call is TRBV29-1, the J call TRBJ2-7; D not resolved. The CDR3 is made up of 12 amino acids. Trimming took off 2 bases at V and 3 bases at J, with 8 bases between the two ends. Germline CDR1 and CDR2: SQVTM and ANQGSEA. CDR3 coding DNA: TGCAGCGTTGAATCTGGCCTCTACGAGCAGTACTTC. This codes for CSVESGLYEQYF.

The chain employs TRBV5-1 and TRBJ2-5; maybe TRBD2 (5 bases). Germline CDR1 SGHRS, CDR2 YFSETQ. V was trimmed by 5 bases and J by 5 bases, leaving 16 bases between them. The CDR3 has 14 amino acids. The CDR3 sequence: CASRGAQALETQYF. The CDR3 DNA reads as TGCGCCAGCAGGGGAGCGCAGGCTCTTGAGACCCAGTACTTC.

The V gene is TRBV28, the J gene TRBJ1-6; D is uncertain. Trimming removed 2 bases at V and 7 bases at J, with 9 bases between. Germline loops: CDR1 MDHEN, CDR2 SYDVKM. The CDR3 covers 14 residues. The DNA of the CDR3 is TGTGCCAGCAGTTTACGGGGAAGGAATTCACCCCTCCACTTT. It codes for CASSLRGRNSPLHF.

This clone was seen a single time. The gene calls are TRBV15 and TRBJ2-1; D is uncertain. CDR3 length equals 12 residues. Germline-derived CDR1 and CDR2 are LNHNV and YYDKDF (reference sequence). The ends were cut back, 5 bases at V and 6 bases at J, with 8 bases in the middle. In DNA form, the CDR3 reads TGTGCCACCAGCGGCGGTTCCAATGAGCAGTTCTTC. It is translated as CATSGGSNEQFF.

The chain is built from TRBV5-4 and TRBJ2-3, with 9 bases lining up with TRBD2. The CDR3 sequence is 14 residues long. Looked up from germline, CDR1 is SGHNT and CDR2 is YYREEE (reference sequence). Germline trimming cut 1 base from V and 3 bases from J; bases unmatched to any gene: 0. This chain's CDR3 is CASSLTSGTDTQYF. The CDR3 bases are TGTGCCAGCAGCTTGACTAGCGGGACAGATACGCAGTATTTT.

V and J are TRBV27 and TRBJ2-7; 7 bases are a match to TRBD2. The junction had 13 bases not matched to a gene; V was cut back by 6 bases and J by 8 bases. The CDR3 totals 14 residues. CDR1 is MNHEY, CDR2 SMNVEV, per germline (reference sequence). The DNA of the CDR3 is TGTGCCAGCAGCCTCGGGACTACCGGGTTTAAGCAGTACTTC. Translation gives CASSLGTTGFKQYF.

J is TRBJ2-3 and V is TRBV6-5; 8 bases are a match to TRBD2. V was clipped by 6 bases and J by 2 bases; unmatched bases: 4. CDR3 length equals 14 residues. Germline loops: CDR1 MNHEY, CDR2 SVGAGI. CDR3 nucleotides: TGTGCCAGCAGGAGTAGCGGGAACACAGATACGCAGTATTTT. Translated, it gives CASRSSGNTDTQYF.